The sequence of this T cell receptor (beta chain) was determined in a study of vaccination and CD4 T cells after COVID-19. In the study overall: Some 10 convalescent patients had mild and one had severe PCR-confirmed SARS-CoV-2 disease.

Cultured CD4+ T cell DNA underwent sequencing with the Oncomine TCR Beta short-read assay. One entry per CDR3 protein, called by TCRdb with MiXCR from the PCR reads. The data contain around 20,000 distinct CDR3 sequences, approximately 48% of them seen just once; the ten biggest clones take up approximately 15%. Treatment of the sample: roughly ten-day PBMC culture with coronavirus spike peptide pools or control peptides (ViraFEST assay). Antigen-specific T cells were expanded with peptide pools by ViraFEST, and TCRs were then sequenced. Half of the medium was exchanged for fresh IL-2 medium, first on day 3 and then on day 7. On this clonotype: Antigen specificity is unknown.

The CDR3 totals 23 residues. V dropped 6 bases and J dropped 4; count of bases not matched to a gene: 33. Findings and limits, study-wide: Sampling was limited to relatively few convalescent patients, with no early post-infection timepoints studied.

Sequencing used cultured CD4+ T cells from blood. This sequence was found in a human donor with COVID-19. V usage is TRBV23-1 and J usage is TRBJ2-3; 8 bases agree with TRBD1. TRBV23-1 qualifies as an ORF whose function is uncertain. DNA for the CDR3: TGCGCCAGCAGCCCCGGGCCGTACAAAGCTGTAACATTGTGGGGACAGGTATCAGATACGCAGTATTTT. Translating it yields CASSPGPYKAVTLWGQVSDTQYF.